Listed below are T cell receptor beta chains from one sample, sequenced in a study of response to subunit inactivated influenza vaccine. From the RT-PCR reads, TCRdb called clonotypes with MiXCR, one entry per CDR3 protein. The data show about 500,000 distinct CDR3 sequences, 6.5% to 8% seen once. Sequencing used PBMCs from blood, obtained less than 30 months after vaccination. All receptors come from a man aged 45 to 70 who received an inactivated influenza vaccine. The conserved cysteine and the conserved F or W are not part of the CDR3 here. Each record gives: CDR3 protein, D gene, J gene, V gene. D genes are given only for firm matches.

CDR3 protein: ASSYGTSGSRDTQY
D gene: TRBD2
J gene: TRBJ2-3
V gene: TRBV6-5

CDR3 protein: ASSERRGDTQY
D gene: .
J gene: TRBJ2-3
V gene: TRBV6-1

CDR3 protein: SAGDSNTGELF
D gene: .
J gene: TRBJ2-2
V gene: TRBV20-1

CDR3 protein: ASRSGTAGYYEQY
D gene: TRBD2
J gene: TRBJ2-7
V gene: TRBV5-1

CDR3 protein: ASSGRLAGFFYEQY
D gene: TRBD2
J gene: TRBJ2-7
V gene: TRBV28

CDR3 protein: ASSWTGVYKNIQY
D gene: TRBD1
J gene: TRBJ2-4
V gene: TRBV7-9

CDR3 protein: ASSLEVAGVNEQY
D gene: TRBD2
J gene: TRBJ2-7
V gene: TRBV7-2

CDR3 protein: ASSLVGGPDNEQF
D gene: TRBD2
J gene: TRBJ2-1
V gene: TRBV7-7

CDR3 protein: ASSLTGVGDEQY
D gene: .
J gene: TRBJ2-7
V gene: TRBV5-6

CDR3 protein: SAGTVSSYEQY
D gene: .
J gene: TRBJ2-7
V gene: TRBV20-1